A single sample is the source of the 8 T cell receptor beta chains below, sequenced in a study of blood T cells in healthy people across ages. A second PCR, run for roughly 7 to 12 cycles, used a sample-barcoded 5' primer plus a J-beta primer mix. TCRdb reanalysed the 5' RACE reads using MiXCR and keeps one entry per CDR3 protein. The repertoire has about 780,000 distinct CDR3 sequences, about 42% of them found once; the top ten carry 18%. The sequencing sample was made of blood. These receptor sequences come from a man aged 80 or over in good health.

The CDR3 loop is CASSWSVPSYNEQFF. In DNA form, the CDR3 reads TGTGCCAGCAGTTGGTCGGTTCCCTCCTACAATGAGCAGTTCTTC. The genes are TRBV2 and TRBJ2-1; D not resolved. The CDR3 is made up of 15 amino acids. V lost 5 bases to trimming and J lost 0 bases, with 11 bases between them. The germline gives CDR1 SNHLY, CDR2 FYNNEI. The variable domain in full, with the rest retrieved from reference TRBV2 and TRBJ2-1, is EPEVTQTPSHQVTQMGQEVILRCVPISNHLYFYWYRQILGQKVEFLVSFYNNEISEKSEIFDDQFSVERPDGSNFTLKIRSTKLEDSAMYFCASSWSVPSYNEQFFGPGTRLTVL.

CDR3 coding DNA: TGTGCCAGCAGCATCCGCCAGGAGGGTAATGAGCAGTTCTTC. Amino acid sequence: CASSIRQEGNEQFF. This chain uses TRBV11-3 with TRBJ2-1, with a weak D call TRBD2 (6 bases). The V end was cut by 5 bases, the J end by 7 bases, with 15 bases between. The CDR3 runs to 14 residues. Per the germline V gene, CDR1 is SGHNT and CDR2 is YENEEA.

The rearrangement joins TRBV29-1 to TRBJ2-5; 10 bases are a match to TRBD2. This CDR3 spans 16 amino acids. The ends lost 1 base at V and 5 bases at J; junction bases unmatched: 10. Germline V gene data show CDR1 as SQVTM and CDR2 as ANQGSEA. Written as DNA, the CDR3 is TGCAGCGTTGAAGGGACCCTAGCGGGAGTGGGGGAGACCCAGTACTTC. Translation: CSVEGTLAGVGETQYF.

The chain has TRBV18 and TRBJ1-1; tentative D call: TRBD1 (5 bases). This CDR3 is built from 14 residues. CDR1 KGHSH and CDR2 LQKENI come from the germline V gene. V lost 2 bases, J lost 5 bases, and 12 bases lay in between. CDR3 sequence: CASSPNQGNTEAFF. The CDR3 coding sequence is TGTGCCAGCTCACCAAATCAGGGAAATACTGAAGCTTTCTTT.

The chain carries TRBV6-1 and TRBJ2-5, with 8 bases fitting TRBD1. The CDR3 loop spans 15 amino acids. The ends lost 5 bases at V and 4 bases at J; junction bases unmatched: 9. Germline CDR1 MNHNS, CDR2 SASEGT. This chain's CDR3 is CASSNHQGAGETQYF. CDR3 nucleotides: TGTGCCAGCAGTAATCATCAGGGGGCCGGAGAGACCCAGTACTTC.

In regard to this clonotype: Because it lacks the conserved phenylalanine or tryptophan at the end, this CDR3 is likely a read error. The rearrangement links TRBV7-9 to TRBJ2-1; TRBD1 matches 7 bases. CDR3 length: 14 residues. The trim removed 5 bases at V and 3 bases at J, leaving 4 bases unmatched. Germline V CDR1 and CDR2: SEHNR, FQNEAQ (reference sequence). CDR3 sequence (DNA): TGTGCCAGCAGCACACGGGACAGCTACAATGAGCAGTTCTTA. This sequence encodes CASSTRDSYNEQFL.

The gene calls are TRBV5-1 and TRBJ2-5, with TRBD2 identical over 8 bases. Germline loops: CDR1 SGHRS, CDR2 YFSETQ. J was trimmed by 5 bases and V by 2 bases; bases with no gene match: 8. This CDR3 region has 15 residues. The CDR3 protein is CASSFGQRESETQYF. Written as DNA, the CDR3 is TGCGCCAGCAGCTTTGGTCAGCGGGAGTCGGAGACCCAGTACTTC.

About this clonotype itself: Germline is not matched at one junction end, which may reflect a read error. V is TRBV29-1 and J is TRBJ2-1; D could derive from TRBD1 or TRBD2 (5 bases each). The CDR3 is 15 residues long. CDR1 and CDR2 (germline): SQVTM, ANQGSEA. The CDR3 coding sequence is TGCAGCGTTGATCTCCAGGGAGACTCCTACAATGAGCAATTCTTC. This encodes CSVDLQGDSYNEQFF.